This T cell receptor beta chain was profiled in a study of OX40 agonist ivuxolimab in advanced cancers. The data were produced by immunoSEQ multiplex PCR, yet TCRdb's version contains in-frame clones alone and is incomplete. The sample comprises tens of thousands of clones, 65% to 90% of which are singletons, and under 1.5% rests with the top ten. Germline assignment: CDR1 MNHEY and CDR2 SMNVEV (reference sequence). The germline V and J ends were trimmed by 5 bases and 1 base, with 15 bases remaining between them. This CDR3 has 17 amino acids. The J gene is TRBJ2-6, the V gene TRBV27, with D maybe TRBD1 (6 bases). Sequencing used CD4+ or CD8+ T cells sorted from blood, obtained in a trial of the OX40 agonist ivuxolimab. The sequence derives from an adult with an advanced solid tumor such as melanoma, head and neck, liver or kidney cancer. The CDR3 bases are TGTGCCAGCAGTCCGACAGGTCAAGTGTCTGGGGCCAACGTCCTGACTTTC. Translating it yields CASSPTGQVSGANVLTF.